The clone carrying this T cell receptor beta chain was recorded only once. Its antigen remains unknown. The junction had 19 bases not matched to a gene; V was cut back by 5 bases and J by 7 bases. Germline values: CDR1 LNHDA, CDR2 SQIVND (reference sequence). The length of the CDR3 is 18 residues. These data are taken from a study of shared clonotypes between healthy human individuals. Notes on the study in general: Among donors, sharing of clonotypes was expected to be affected by sequencing depth.

The data were produced by immunoSEQ multiplex PCR, yet TCRdb's version contains in-frame clones alone and is incomplete. The table lists some 580,000 clones, roughly 97% of them singletons, with 0.045% to 0.07% in the top ten. The source material was naive CD4+ T cells sorted from blood. The subset: CD45RA+ positively selected. The genes are TRBV19 and TRBJ2-2, with TRBD1 identical over 7 bases. This receptor was identified in a woman in her twenties or thirties in good health. The CDR3 here is CASSQNRGVKGAGGELFF. In DNA, the CDR3 is TGTGCCAGTAGTCAAAATCGGGGAGTTAAGGGGGCTGGCGGGGAGCTGTTTTTT.